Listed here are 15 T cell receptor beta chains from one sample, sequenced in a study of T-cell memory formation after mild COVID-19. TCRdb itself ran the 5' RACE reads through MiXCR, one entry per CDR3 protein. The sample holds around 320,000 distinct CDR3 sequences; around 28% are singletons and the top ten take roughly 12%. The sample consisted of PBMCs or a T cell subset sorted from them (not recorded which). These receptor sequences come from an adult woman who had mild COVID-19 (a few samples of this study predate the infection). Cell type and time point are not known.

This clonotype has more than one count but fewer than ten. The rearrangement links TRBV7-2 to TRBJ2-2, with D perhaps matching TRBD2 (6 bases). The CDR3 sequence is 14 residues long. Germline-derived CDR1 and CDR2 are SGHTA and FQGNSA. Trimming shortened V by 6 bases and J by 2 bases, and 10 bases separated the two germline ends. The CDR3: CASRKAGNTGELFF. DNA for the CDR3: TGTGCCAGCAGGAAAGCGGGCAACACCGGGGAGCTGTTTTTT.

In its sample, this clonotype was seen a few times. The CDR3 bases are TGTGCCAGCAGCAGCTTGGGGGGGCGGGAGACCCAGTACTTC. Protein: CASSSLGGRETQYF. The V call is TRBV7-9, the J call TRBJ2-5; D is possibly TRBD2 (7 bases). Germline V CDR1 and CDR2: SEHNR, FQNEAQ (reference sequence). The CDR3 consists of 14 residues. V was clipped by 5 bases and J by 5 bases, with 15 bases between them.

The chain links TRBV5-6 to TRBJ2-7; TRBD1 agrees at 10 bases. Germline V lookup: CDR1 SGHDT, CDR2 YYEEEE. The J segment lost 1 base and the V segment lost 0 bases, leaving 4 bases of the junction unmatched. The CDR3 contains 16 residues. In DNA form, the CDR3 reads TGTGCCAGCAGCTTGGTTGGGACAGGGGATTCCTACGAGCAGTACTTC. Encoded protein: CASSLVGTGDSYEQYF. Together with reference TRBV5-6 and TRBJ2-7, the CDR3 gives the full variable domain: DAGVTQSPTHLIKTRGQQVTLRCSPKSGHDTVSWYQQALGQGPQFIFQYYEEEERQRGNFPDRFSGHQFPNYSSELNVNALLLGDSALYLCASSLVGTGDSYEQYFGPGTRLTVT.

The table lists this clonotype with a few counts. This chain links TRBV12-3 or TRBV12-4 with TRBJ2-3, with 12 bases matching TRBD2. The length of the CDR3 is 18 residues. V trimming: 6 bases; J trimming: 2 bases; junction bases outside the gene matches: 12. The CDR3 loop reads CASSLWASGRAITDTQYF. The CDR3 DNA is TGTGCCAGCAGCCTTTGGGCTAGCGGGAGGGCCATCACAGATACGCAGTATTTT.

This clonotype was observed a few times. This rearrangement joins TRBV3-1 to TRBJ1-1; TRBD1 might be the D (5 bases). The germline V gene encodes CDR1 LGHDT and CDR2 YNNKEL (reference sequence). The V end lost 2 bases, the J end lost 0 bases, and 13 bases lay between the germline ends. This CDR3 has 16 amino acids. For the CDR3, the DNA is TGTGCCAGCAGCCAAATTAAGACAGCAATGAACACTGAAGCTTTCTTT. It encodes CASSQIKTAMNTEAFF.

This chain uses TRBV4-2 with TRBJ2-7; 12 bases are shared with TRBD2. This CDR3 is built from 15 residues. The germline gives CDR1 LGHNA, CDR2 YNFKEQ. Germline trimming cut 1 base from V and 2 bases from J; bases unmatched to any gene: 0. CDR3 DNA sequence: TGTGCCAGCAGCCAAGGACTAGCGGGAGCCTACGAGCAGTACTTC. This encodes CASSQGLAGAYEQYF.

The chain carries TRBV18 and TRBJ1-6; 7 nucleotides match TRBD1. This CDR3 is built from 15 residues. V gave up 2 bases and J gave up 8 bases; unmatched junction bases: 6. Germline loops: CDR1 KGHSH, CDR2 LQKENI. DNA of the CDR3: TGTGCCAGCTCACCATCGACAGGGTATGATTCACCCCTCCACTTT. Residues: CASSPSTGYDSPLHF.

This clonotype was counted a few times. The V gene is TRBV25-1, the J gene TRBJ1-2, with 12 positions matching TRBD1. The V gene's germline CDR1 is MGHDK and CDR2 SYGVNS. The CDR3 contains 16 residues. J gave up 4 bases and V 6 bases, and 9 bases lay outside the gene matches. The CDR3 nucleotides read TGTGCCAGCAGCAAACTCGGGACAGGGGGCATCTATGGCTACACCTTC. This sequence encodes CASSKLGTGGIYGYTF.

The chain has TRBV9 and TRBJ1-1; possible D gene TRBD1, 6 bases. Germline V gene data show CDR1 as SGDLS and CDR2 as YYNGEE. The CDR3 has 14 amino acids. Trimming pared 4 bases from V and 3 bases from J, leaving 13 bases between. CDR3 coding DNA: TGTGCCAGCAGCCCACGCTCAGGGGACACTGAAGCTTTCTTT. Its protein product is CASSPRSGDTEAFF.

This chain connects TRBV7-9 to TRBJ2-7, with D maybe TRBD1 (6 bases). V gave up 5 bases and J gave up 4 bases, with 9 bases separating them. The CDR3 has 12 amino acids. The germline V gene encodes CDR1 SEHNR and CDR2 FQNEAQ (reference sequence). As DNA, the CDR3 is TGTGCCAGCAGCGCCCAGGGGTACGAGCAGTACTTC. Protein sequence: CASSAQGYEQYF.

Here the CDR3 DNA reads TGTGCCAGCAGCCTTCAGATGAACACTGAAGCTTTCTTT. It is translated as CASSLQMNTEAFF. The rearrangement links TRBV7-9 to TRBJ1-1; D gene ambiguous. Germline V gives CDR1 SEHNR, CDR2 FQNEAQ (reference sequence). V was cut by 5 bases and J by 0 bases, with 7 bases left in between. This CDR3 comprises 13 residues.

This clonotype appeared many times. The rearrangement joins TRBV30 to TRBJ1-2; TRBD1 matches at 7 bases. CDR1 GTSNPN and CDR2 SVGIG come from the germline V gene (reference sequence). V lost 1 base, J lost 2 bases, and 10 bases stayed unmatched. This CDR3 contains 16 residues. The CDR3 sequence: CAWSAINRGGNYGYTF. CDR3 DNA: TGTGCCTGGAGTGCAATTAACAGGGGAGGAAACTATGGCTACACCTTC.

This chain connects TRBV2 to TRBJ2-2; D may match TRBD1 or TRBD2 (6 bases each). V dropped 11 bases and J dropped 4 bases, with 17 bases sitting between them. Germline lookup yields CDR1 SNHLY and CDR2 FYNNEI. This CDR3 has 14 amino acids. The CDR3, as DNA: TGTGCCGGGACCCAAGGGGGGAGCACCGGGGAGCTGTTTTTT. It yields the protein CAGTQGGSTGELFF.

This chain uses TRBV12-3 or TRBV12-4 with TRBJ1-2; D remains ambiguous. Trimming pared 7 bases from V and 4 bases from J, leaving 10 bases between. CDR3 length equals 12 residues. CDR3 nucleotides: TGTGCCAGCACAGAAGGAACCTATGGCTACACCTTC. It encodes CASTEGTYGYTF.

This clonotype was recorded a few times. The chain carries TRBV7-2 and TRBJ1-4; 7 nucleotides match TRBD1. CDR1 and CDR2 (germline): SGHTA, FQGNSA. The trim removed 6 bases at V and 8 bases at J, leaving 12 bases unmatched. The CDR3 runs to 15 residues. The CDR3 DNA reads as TGTGCCAGCAGGCCAAGGGGGCTCCGGCCGGAAAAACTGTTTTTT. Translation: CASRPRGLRPEKLFF. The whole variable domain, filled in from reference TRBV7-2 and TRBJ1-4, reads GAGVSQSPSNKVTEKGKDVELRCDPISGHTALYWYRQSLGQGLEFLIYFQGNSAPDKSGLPSDRFSAERTGGSVSTLTIQRTQQEDSAVYLCASRPRGLRPEKLFFGSGTQLSVL.